This T cell receptor beta chain stems from a study of OX40 agonist ivuxolimab in advanced cancers. In the study overall: Among those enrolled, mean age was about 63 years (range roughly 23 to 79) and about 81% were male. Findings and limits, study-wide: Specificity for antigen went undetermined in the expanded peripheral T cells.

Concerning this clone itself: The target antigen is unknown.

Blood got drawn at baseline, again on cycle 4 day 1, and then on cycle 7 day 1. Method: immunoSEQ multiplex PCR; TCRdb's copy keeps in-frame clones and lacks some. The sample lists tens of thousands of clones, around 88% seen once, with 23% in the top ten. Looked up from germline, CDR1 is SGHAT and CDR2 is FQNNGV. V lost 5 bases to trimming and J lost 4 bases; unmatched junction nucleotides: 7. CDR3 length: 16 amino acids. The sequenced sample was CD4+ or CD8+ T cells sorted from blood, obtained in a trial of the OX40 agonist ivuxolimab. The genes are TRBV11-2 and TRBJ2-3, with 12 bases aligning to TRBD2. The clonotype was recovered from an adult with an advanced solid tumor such as melanoma, head and neck, liver or kidney cancer. CDR3 sequence: CASSPLAGGVPDTQYF. In DNA, the CDR3 is TGTGCCAGCAGCCCTCTAGCGGGAGGGGTGCCAGATACGCAGTATTTT.